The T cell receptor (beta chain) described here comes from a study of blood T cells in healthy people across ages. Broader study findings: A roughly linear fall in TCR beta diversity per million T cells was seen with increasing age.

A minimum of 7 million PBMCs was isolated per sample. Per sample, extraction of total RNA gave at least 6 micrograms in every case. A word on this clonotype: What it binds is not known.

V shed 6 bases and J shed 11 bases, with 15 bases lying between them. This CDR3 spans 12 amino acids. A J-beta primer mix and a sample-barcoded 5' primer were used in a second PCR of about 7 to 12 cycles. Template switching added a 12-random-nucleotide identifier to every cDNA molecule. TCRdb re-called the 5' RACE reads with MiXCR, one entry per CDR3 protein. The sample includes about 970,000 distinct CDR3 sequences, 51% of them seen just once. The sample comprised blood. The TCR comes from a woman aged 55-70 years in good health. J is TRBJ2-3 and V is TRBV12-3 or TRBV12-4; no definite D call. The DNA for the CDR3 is TGTGCCAGCAGATTTGGCACAGATGTGCAGTATTTT. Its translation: CASRFGTDVQYF.